These T cell receptor beta chains were read from a single sample in a study of CD8 T cells in Susac syndrome. TCRdb re-called the immunoSEQ multiplex PCR reads with MiXCR, one entry per CDR3 protein. The sample contains about 290,000 distinct CDR3 sequences, 65% to 90% of which appear only once. The sequencing input was CD8+ T cells from PBMCs. These receptors were taken from a human donor with multiple sclerosis. Each CDR3 is given with its conserved first and last residue. The order of the fields is clone size, D gene, J gene, V gene, CDR3 protein, CDR3 DNA. D genes are given only for firm matches. A row's size may be missing; if present it is once, few, many or a size class.

>.|.|TRBJ2-7|TRBV9
CASSGDGVEQYF
TGTGCCAGCAGCGGGGACGGTGTCGAGCAGTACTTC
>.|TRBD1|TRBJ2-3|TRBV24-1
CATSDRDTYPPDTQYF
TGTGCCACCAGCGACAGGGATACCTACCCCCCAGATACGCAGTATTTT
>.|.|TRBJ2-1|TRBV27
CASSSALWAYNEQFF
TGTGCCAGCAGTTCGGCCCTTTGGGCCTACAATGAGCAGTTCTTC
>once|TRBD1|TRBJ1-1|TRBV4-3
CASSQIQGGLTEAFF
TGCGCCAGCAGCCAAATCCAGGGGGGCCTCACTGAAGCTTTCTTT
>.|TRBD2|TRBJ2-1|TRBV6-2/TRBV6-3
CASSYPASGRGKYNEQFF
TGTGCCAGCAGTTACCCTGCTAGCGGGAGGGGGAAGTACAATGAGCAGTTCTTC
>.|.|TRBJ1-1|TRBV6-1
CASSRLMTVEAFF
TGTGCCAGCAGCCGCCTGATGACAGTTGAAGCTTTCTTT
>.|.|TRBJ2-2|TRBV4-3
CASSQDRVGRNRGISGELFF
TGCGCCAGCAGCCAAGATAGGGTCGGGAGGAACAGGGGAATTTCCGGGGAGCTGTTTTTT
>.|.|TRBJ1-1|TRBV15
CATSPGHQYAFF
TGTGCCACCAGCCCGGGACATCAGTATGCTTTCTTT
>.|TRBD1|TRBJ1-5|TRBV11-2
CASSSYREGGQPQHF
TGTGCCAGCAGCTCATACAGGGAAGGGGGCCAGCCCCAGCATTTT
>.|.|TRBJ1-1|TRBV15
CATSRDRNTDLIAFF
TGTGCCACCAGCAGAGATCGGAACACCGACCTGATAGCTTTCTTT
>.|.|TRBJ1-3|TRBV20-1
CSARGQIGNTIYF
TGCAGTGCTAGGGGGCAGATTGGAAACACCATATATTTT
>.|.|TRBJ1-5|TRBV6-2/TRBV6-3
CASREVDQPQHF
TGTGCCAGCAGGGAGGTGGATCAGCCCCAGCATTTT
>.|TRBD1|TRBJ1-1|TRBV6-5
CASSWTGDNEAFF
TGTGCCAGCAGTTGGACAGGGGATAATGAAGCTTTCTTT
>.|.|TRBJ2-7|TRBV27
CASSPFRAGQHEQYF
TGTGCCAGCAGCCCTTTCCGGGCGGGACAGCACGAGCAGTACTTC
>once|.|TRBJ2-3|TRBV27
CASSFLMGTPGTQYF
TGTGCCAGCAGTTTCCTAATGGGGACCCCTGGTACGCAGTATTTT
>.|.|TRBJ2-7|TRBV15
CATSTGGLVGEQYF
TGTGCCACCAGCACAGGGGGACTAGTAGGCGAGCAGTACTTC
>.|.|TRBJ2-1|TRBV19
CASSPHLREQFF
TGTGCCAGTAGTCCCCATCTCCGGGAGCAGTTCTTC
>.|TRBD1|TRBJ1-5|TRBV28
CASSMTGYSNQPQHF
TGTGCCAGCAGCATGACAGGGTATAGCAATCAGCCCCAGCATTTT
>.|.|TRBJ2-3|TRBV7-9
CASSPWDLRLGTDTQYF
TGTGCCAGCAGCCCGTGGGACCTTCGATTGGGCACAGATACGCAGTATTTT
>.|.|TRBJ2-7|TRBV4-3
CASSQDTGFGYEQYF
TGCGCCAGCAGCCAAGATACGGGATTCGGCTACGAGCAGTACTTC
>.|.|TRBJ2-1|TRBV6-5
CASSDKDRINEQFF
TGTGCCAGCAGTGATAAAGACAGGATCAATGAGCAGTTCTTC